This entry features one T cell receptor (beta chain) sequence. Its antigen remains unknown. This entry is derived from a study of graft-versus-host responses after intestinal transplantation. Study-level background: Multivisceral, liver-intestinal, or isolated intestinal grafts went to recipients.

Broader study findings: Among recipient marrow samples, GvH clones were found; some appeared first in ileum or blood.

CDR1 is SEHNR and CDR2 is FQNEAQ in the germline V gene (reference sequence). The CDR3 runs 15 residues. V shed 1 base and J shed 8 bases, with 15 bases lying between them. Profiled with immunoSEQ multiplex PCR; TCRdb holds only in-frame clones, not every one. The table lists some 45,000 clones, less than 95% of them singletons. Sequences were derived from PBMCs, sampled approximately 350 days after intestinal transplant. This receptor was identified in a human patient who received an intestinal transplant, so some T cells may come from the graft donor. This chain uses TRBV7-9 with TRBJ2-4; D uncertain. This CDR3 reads CASSLGEGSNDIQYF. The CDR3 DNA sequence: TGTGCCAGCAGCTTAGGAGAAGGCTCAAATGACATTCAGTACTTC. Variable domain in full (rest from reference TRBV7-9 and TRBJ2-4): DTGVSQNPRHKITKRGQNVTFRCDPISEHNRLYWYRQTLGQGPEFLTYFQNEAQLEKSRLLSDRFSAERPKGSFSTLEIQRTEQGDSAMYLCASSLGEGSNDIQYFGAGTRLSVL.